These 24 T cell receptor beta chains share one sample of origin, sequenced in a study of CD8 T cells in Susac syndrome. The authors reverse transcribed roughly 0.5 to 1 ug RNA with random hexamers. TCRdb redid the calling of the immunoSEQ multiplex PCR reads with MiXCR, one entry per CDR3 protein. The data hold more than 150,000 distinct CDR3 sequences, with approximately 96% observed a single time. Sequencing was performed on CD4+ T cells from PBMCs. These receptors were collected from a human donor with Susac syndrome.

The chain employs TRBV5-4 and TRBJ1-6, with D unclear. The germline V gene has CDR1 SGHNT and CDR2 YYREEE (reference sequence). The V end was cut by 0 bases, the J end by 0 bases, with 4 bases between. The CDR3 spans 15 residues. This CDR3 is CASSLDFSYNSPLHF. The DNA of the CDR3 is TGTGCCAGCAGCTTGGATTTCTCCTATAATTCACCCCTCCACTTT.

This chain joins TRBV23-1 and TRBJ1-1; TRBD1 aligns across 7 bases. TRBV23-1 is an ORF; its function is uncertain. The CDR3 contains 12 residues. Germline trimming cut 5 bases from V and 10 bases from J; bases unmatched to any gene: 7. The CDR3 DNA sequence: TGCGCCAGCAGTTCCAACAGGGGTAGAGCTTTCTTT. Translation gives CASSSNRGRAFF.

This chain connects TRBV6-5 to TRBJ1-2; D is unclear. The CDR3 is made up of 14 amino acids. Germline V lookup: CDR1 MNHEY, CDR2 SVGAGI. Trimming shortened V by 2 bases and J by 4 bases, and 11 bases separated the two germline ends. In nucleotides, the CDR3 is TGTGCCAGCAGTTACAACGGTCTCCTCTATGGCTACACCTTC. Translating gives CASSYNGLLYGYTF.

The rearrangement uses TRBV10-1 and TRBJ2-1; TRBD1 or TRBD2 may be the D gene (7 bases each). Deletions cut 4 bases from V and 11 bases from J, with 15 bases between. The CDR3 length is 13 residues. Germline CDR1 and CDR2: WNHNN and SYGVQD (reference sequence). CDR3 residues: CASSGPGGGKQFF. In DNA form, the CDR3 reads TGCGCCAGCAGTGGCCCAGGGGGGGGTAAGCAGTTCTTC.

V usage is TRBV30 and J usage is TRBJ1-2, with 8 nucleotides matching TRBD1. The V gene's germline CDR1 is GTSNPN and CDR2 SVGIG (reference sequence). This CDR3 comprises 15 residues. V lost 1 base to trimming and J lost 4 bases; unmatched junction nucleotides: 8. The DNA for the CDR3 is TGTGCCTGGAGTGCACGTACAGGGGGGGGCTATGGCTACACCTTC. Protein product: CAWSARTGGGYGYTF.

This chain links TRBV2 with TRBJ1-5, with 7 nucleotides matching TRBD1. The V and J ends lost 5 bases and 3 bases, in that order; junction bases with no gene match: 16. Germline V gene data show CDR1 as SNHLY and CDR2 as FYNNEI. This CDR3 spans 18 amino acids. This CDR3 reads CASSNPPGTVGINQPQHF. In nucleotides, the CDR3 is TGTGCCAGCAGTAATCCTCCCGGGACAGTTGGCATCAATCAGCCCCAGCATTTT.

V gene TRBV9 combines with J gene TRBJ1-6; the D is unclear. CDR3 length: 14 residues. Trimming removed 0 bases from V and 9 bases from J, with 10 bases in between. Germline-derived CDR1 and CDR2 are SGDLS and YYNGEE. The CDR3 DNA follows: TGTGCCAGCAGCGTAGCGTCTAGAGGTTCACCCCTCCACTTT. Residues: CASSVASRGSPLHF.

The rearrangement uses TRBV11-2 and TRBJ2-5; D is possibly TRBD1 or TRBD2 (5 bases each). Germline CDR1 SGHAT, CDR2 FQNNGV. Trimming pared 6 bases from V and 5 bases from J, leaving 16 bases between. The CDR3 has 14 amino acids. The CDR3 sequence: CASSSGAHRETQYF. As DNA, the CDR3 is TGTGCCAGCAGTTCCGGGGCGCACAGGGAGACCCAGTACTTC.

In its sample, this clonotype was seen once. The chain employs TRBV5-6 and TRBJ2-7; 9 bases match TRBD1. Unmatched junction bases numbered 4, after V lost 4 bases and J lost 5 bases. The CDR3 length is 13 residues. CDR1 and CDR2 from the germline V gene are SGHDT and YYEEEE. The CDR3 DNA is TGTGCCAGCAGCCGGGACAGGGCCGACGAGCAGTACTTC. It specifies CASSRDRADEQYF.

J is TRBJ2-3 and V is TRBV7-2; no clear D gene. The CDR3 is 14 residues long. Germline V gene data show CDR1 as SGHTA and CDR2 as FQGNSA. The ends were cut back, 5 bases at V and 1 base at J, with 10 bases in the middle. The CDR3 DNA sequence: TGTGCCAGCAGCCTCCCGCCTGGCACAGATACGCAGTATTTT. Translating gives CASSLPPGTDTQYF.

V and J are TRBV20-1 and TRBJ1-2; a possible D gene is TRBD1 (6 bases). Germline CDR1 and CDR2: DFQATT and SNEGSKA (reference sequence). This CDR3 spans 15 amino acids. The germline V and J ends were trimmed by 5 bases and 7 bases, with 23 bases remaining between them. The chain's CDR3 is CSADTTYGTSGGYTF. DNA for the CDR3: TGCAGTGCTGACACCACTTACGGGACATCTGGTGGCTACACCTTC.

The chain joins TRBV20-1 to TRBJ2-2; D not certain. CDR1 and CDR2 (germline): DFQATT, SNEGSKA (reference sequence). This CDR3 comprises 15 residues. V was pared by 2 bases and J by 7 bases, with 17 bases between. CDR3 DNA: TGCAGTGCTAGATCCCGACATGCGGTTGGCGGGGAGCTGTTTTTT. It is translated as CSARSRHAVGGELFF.

This clonotype has only a few counts. The chain combines TRBV7-3 with TRBJ1-1; a weak D match, TRBD1 (5 bases). Per the germline V gene, CDR1 is SGHTA and CDR2 is FQGTGA. V lost 5 bases to trimming and J lost 1 base, with 8 bases between them. The CDR3 covers 13 residues. The CDR3 coding sequence is TGTGCCAGCAGCCCGACAGCGAACACTGAAGCTTTCTTT. This gives the protein CASSPTANTEAFF.

The rearrangement joins TRBV27 to TRBJ1-2, with 10 nucleotides matching TRBD1. V lost 2 bases, J lost 7 bases, and 4 bases stayed unmatched. Germline V gene lookup returns CDR1 MNHEY and CDR2 SMNVEV (reference sequence). The length of the CDR3 is 14 residues. The CDR3 DNA sequence: TGTGCCAGCAGTTTAGCGGGACAGGGGTCTGGCTACACCTTC. Amino acid sequence: CASSLAGQGSGYTF.

V is TRBV30 and J is TRBJ2-2, with a tentative D call TRBD1 (5 bases). Trimming removed 5 bases at V and 5 bases at J, with 15 bases between. The CDR3 contains 14 residues. CDR1 and CDR2 from the germline V gene are GTSNPN and SVGIG (reference sequence). CDR3 protein: CAWARMGLTGELFF. Written as DNA, the CDR3 is TGTGCCTGGGCCCGAATGGGGCTTACCGGGGAGCTGTTTTTT.

This chain links TRBV5-4 with TRBJ1-6; the D gene is possibly TRBD1 (6 bases). The V end was cut by 4 bases, the J end by 8 bases, with 13 bases between. The V gene's germline CDR1 is SGHNT and CDR2 YYREEE (reference sequence). The CDR3 spans 14 residues. The CDR3, as DNA: TGTGCCAGCAGCGGGTACAGGGACGATTCACCCCTCCACTTT. This encodes CASSGYRDDSPLHF.

V usage is TRBV24-1 and J usage is TRBJ1-1; 7 bases line up with TRBD1. The trim removed 0 bases at V and 5 bases at J, leaving 11 bases unmatched. The CDR3 runs to 17 residues. The germline V gene has CDR1 KGHDR and CDR2 SFDVKD. For the CDR3, the DNA is TGTGCCACCAGTGATTTGCAGGGTAGACAGGGTTGGACTGAAGCTTTCTTT. This sequence encodes CATSDLQGRQGWTEAFF.

The table lists this clonotype with a count of one. This chain connects TRBV7-2 to TRBJ2-7; 13 bases fit TRBD2. This CDR3 region has 15 residues. Losses at the gene ends were 6 bases for V and 4 bases for J; bases not matched to a gene: 6. Germline CDR1 is SGHTA and CDR2 is FQGNSA. In DNA, the CDR3 is TGTGCCAGCAGGGGAGGACTAGCGGGGGTTTACGAGCAGTACTTC. Encoded protein: CASRGGLAGVYEQYF. The full variable domain, completed using reference TRBV7-2 and TRBJ2-7, is GAGVSQSPSNKVTEKGKDVELRCDPISGHTALYWYRQSLGQGLEFLIYFQGNSAPDKSGLPSDRFSAERTGGSVSTLTIQRTQQEDSAVYLCASRGGLAGVYEQYFGPGTRLTVT.

The V gene is TRBV5-1, the J gene TRBJ2-7; 10 bases line up with TRBD1. From germline, CDR1 is SGHRS and CDR2 YFSETQ. The junction had 7 bases not matched to a gene; V was cut back by 4 bases and J by 6 bases. This CDR3 is built from 14 residues. The CDR3: CASSRDRGLSEQYF. In DNA form, the CDR3 reads TGCGCCAGCAGCCGCGACAGGGGGCTCTCCGAGCAGTACTTC.

The genes are TRBV5-1 and TRBJ2-6, with no clear D. V lost 0 bases and J 0 bases, leaving 7 bases between the germline ends. This CDR3 is 16 amino acids long. Germline loops: CDR1 SGHRS, CDR2 YFSETQ. CDR3 in DNA: TGCGCCAGCAGCTTGGAAGTACGCTCTGGGGCCAACGTCCTGACTTTC. Its protein product is CASSLEVRSGANVLTF.

CDR3 sequence: CASRLSNSPLHF. CDR3 coding DNA: TGTGCCAGCAGACTGAGCAATTCACCCCTCCACTTT. V is TRBV27 and J is TRBJ1-6, with no clear D. The CDR3 is made up of 12 amino acids. Between the trimmed V and J ends, which lost 6 bases and 7 bases, there was a span of 7 bases. Looked up from germline, CDR1 is MNHEY and CDR2 is SMNVEV (reference sequence).

The chain carries TRBV12-3 or TRBV12-4 and TRBJ1-2; 11 bases map to TRBD1. This CDR3 region has 14 residues. Unmatched junction bases numbered 3, after V lost 5 bases and J lost 4 bases. The CDR3 sequence: CASSLGTGGYGYTF. The CDR3 nucleotides read TGTGCCAGCAGTCTTGGGACAGGGGGCTATGGCTACACCTTC.

This chain uses TRBV7-9 with TRBJ2-5, with D perhaps matching TRBD2 (6 bases). Trimming removed 5 bases from V and 2 bases from J, with 21 bases in between. Germline CDR1 SEHNR, CDR2 FQNEAQ (reference sequence). This CDR3 is 17 amino acids long. The CDR3 coding sequence is TGTGCCAGCAGCCCCCGCTGGGGGATGACTAGACAAGAGACCCAGTACTTC. Translating gives CASSPRWGMTRQETQYF.

The genes are TRBV12-3 or TRBV12-4 and TRBJ2-1, with D unresolved. There are 13 residues in the CDR3. V was pared by 3 bases and J by 1 base, with 4 bases between. The CDR3 reads CASSFGSYNEQFF. CDR3 nucleotide sequence: TGTGCCAGCAGTTTTGGGTCCTACAATGAGCAGTTCTTC.